Reported below is one TCR beta chain. Its specificity is unknown. The data were taken from a study of cytomegalovirus exposure and HLA in healthy donors. Study observations and caveats: A later analysis showed that HLA-associated TCR beta chains had undergone more clonal expansion than equally common others.

Primers included in the PCR were 60 Vbeta and 13 Jbeta primers. Only in-frame clones appear in the TCRdb table, and some are missing; sequencing was by immunoSEQ multiplex PCR. This table has approximately 190,000 clones, more than 75% appearing once. The V and J ends lost 3 bases and 4 bases, in that order; junction bases with no gene match: 15. Per the germline V gene, CDR1 is SGHRS and CDR2 is YFSETQ. This CDR3 region has 18 residues. The sequence came from a woman under 30 in good health and CMV-seronegative. The chain employs TRBV5-1 and TRBJ1-2, with 10 bases that match TRBD1. Sequencing was done on a sample of PBMCs. CDR3 nucleotide sequence: TGCGCCAGCAGCTCAATTCTCACGAAGACAGGGGGCGCCTATGGCTACACCTTC. Its translation: CASSSILTKTGGAYGYTF.